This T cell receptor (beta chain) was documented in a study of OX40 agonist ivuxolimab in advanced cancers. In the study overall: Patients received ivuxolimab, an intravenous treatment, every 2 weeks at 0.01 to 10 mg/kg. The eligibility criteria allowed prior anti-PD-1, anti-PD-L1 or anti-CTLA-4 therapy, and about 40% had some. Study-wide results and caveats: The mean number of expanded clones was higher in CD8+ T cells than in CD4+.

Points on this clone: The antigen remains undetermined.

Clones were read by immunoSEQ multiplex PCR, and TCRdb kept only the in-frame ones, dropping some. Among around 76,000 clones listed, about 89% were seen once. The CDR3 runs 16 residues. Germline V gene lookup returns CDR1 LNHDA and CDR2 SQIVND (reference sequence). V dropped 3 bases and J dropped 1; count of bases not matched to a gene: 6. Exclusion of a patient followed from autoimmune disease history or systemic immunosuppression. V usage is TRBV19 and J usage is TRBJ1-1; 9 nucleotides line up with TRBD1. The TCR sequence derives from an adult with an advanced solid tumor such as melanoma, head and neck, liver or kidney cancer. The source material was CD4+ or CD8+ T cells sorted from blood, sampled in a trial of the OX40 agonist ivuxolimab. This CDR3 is CASSILTGGWNTEAFF. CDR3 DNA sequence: TGTGCCAGTAGTATCCTGACAGGGGGGTGGAACACTGAAGCTTTCTTT. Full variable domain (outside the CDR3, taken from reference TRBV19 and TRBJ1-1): DGGITQSPKYLFRKEGQNVTLSCEQNLNHDAMYWYRQDPGQGLRLIYYSQIVNDFQKGDIAEGYSVSREKKESFPLTVTSAQKNPTAFYLCASSILTGGWNTEAFFGQGTRLTVV.